The following is a T cell receptor (beta chain) sequence with its context. Its antigen is unknown. No base quality values were provided; no much bigger clone lies one nucleotide off. The data belong to a study of shared T cell receptors in the human thymus (dated by TCRdb to 2020 to 2022). Broadly, across the study: The study examined how the human thymus generates shared, self-reactive T-cell receptor alpha chains.

Based on the germline V gene (reference sequence), the CDR1 and CDR2 sequences are MNHNY and SVGAGI. Clipping removes 7 bases from V and 4 bases from J, with 4 as the unmatched junction base count. The CDR3 holds 13 amino acids from the cysteine to the phenylalanine. Left in the record is the CDR3 DNA by itself, 39 bases read in frame from the first base. Library prep was done by the immunoSEQ multiplex PCR assay. This is the immuneACCESS table as TCRdb keeps it, with only in-frame sequences that have V and J called. A part of the clones is gone; compared with another copy, unresolved V genes explain less than half, and the rest is unexplained. The sample includes a few hundred thousand clones, with approximately 95% observed a single time. The ten top clones hold about 0.02% of the sample.

The sequenced sample consisted of thymocytes. The V gene is TRBV6-6 and the J gene is TRBJ1-2; 9 bases in the junction line up with TRBD1. The TCR was taken from a human donor. The bases read TGTGCCAGCAAGGACAGGGGCCGCTATGGCTACACCTTC. It encodes CASKDRGRYGYTF.